This T cell receptor (beta chain) came from a study of blood T cell repertoires in COVID-19. Study background: Nucleic acid was either cDNA or gDNA, and it came from T cells, B-cell-depleted T cells, or PBMCs.

The V end was cut by 5 bases, the J end by 5 bases, with 18 bases between. The CDR3 extends over 15 amino acids. Per the germline V gene, CDR1 is SEHNR and CDR2 is FQNEAQ (reference sequence). TCRdb's table, derived via immunoSEQ multiplex PCR, lists solely in-frame clones and lacks some. The repertoire holds 250,000 to 350,000 clones, about 90% seen once, with roughly 2.1% in the top ten. The chain is built from TRBV7-9 and TRBJ1-2; perhaps TRBD1 as D (5 bases). Sequencing was performed on peripheral blood. The TCR sequence derives from a woman aged 30 to 39 who had recovered from COVID-19. The CDR3 is CASSPREGAPYGYTF. The CDR3 nucleotides read TGTGCCAGCAGCCCGAGAGAAGGGGCGCCTTATGGCTACACCTTC.